This is a list of T cell receptor beta chains from one sample in a study of shared clonotypes between healthy human individuals. Data came from immunoSEQ multiplex PCR; TCRdb stores just in-frame clones and leaves some out. The sample carries approximately 2,000,000 clones, 80% to 95% recorded once. The sample consisted of naive CD8+ T cells from PBMCs. These receptors all come from a man aged 18 to 30 in good health. Some clones in this sample may be carry-over from other donors' samples. CDR3s leave out the opening cysteine and the closing phenylalanine or tryptophan. The order of the fields is V gene, J gene, CDR3 protein.

V: TRBV15
J: TRBJ1-1
CDR3: ATSAAGIPEAF

V: TRBV29-1
J: TRBJ2-2
CDR3: SVQVTSNTGELF

V: TRBV28
J: TRBJ1-5
CDR3: ASTDPQRTGNQPQH

V: TRBV5-1
J: TRBJ1-2
CDR3: ASSYKSLYPSYGYT

V: TRBV28
J: TRBJ2-7
CDR3: ASSASAGEQY

V: TRBV4-1
J: TRBJ1-3
CDR3: ASSQPWDRAGNTIY

V: TRBV7-9
J: TRBJ2-1
CDR3: ASSPAGPNEQF

V: TRBV10-3
J: TRBJ2-7
CDR3: AISEGQGAYEQY

V: TRBV29-1
J: TRBJ1-2
CDR3: SVAGRGTALGYT

V: TRBV7-9
J: TRBJ2-1
CDR3: ASTRGGPNEQF

V: TRBV5-1
J: TRBJ1-1
CDR3: ASRREAGGFDTEAF

V: TRBV4-1
J: TRBJ1-2
CDR3: ASSQEAGGDPSYGYT

V: TRBV7-9
J: TRBJ1-1
CDR3: ASSLDRVVNTEAF

V: TRBV10-2
J: TRBJ2-3
CDR3: ASGGLAGTDTQY

V: TRBV15
J: TRBJ2-3
CDR3: ATSDPSGPSYTDTQY

V: TRBV30
J: TRBJ2-5
CDR3: AWAGLAGLPQETQY

V: TRBV28
J: TRBJ2-7
CDR3: ASSSRLAGGSPYEQY

V: TRBV4-1
J: TRBJ2-1
CDR3: ASSQSGRGGEQF

V: TRBV10-3
J: TRBJ2-2
CDR3: AISESVASGNTGELF

V: TRBV13
J: TRBJ2-1
CDR3: ASSSGTSGMAYNEQF

V: TRBV27
J: TRBJ2-3
CDR3: ASSYLGDTQY

V: TRBV4-1
J: TRBJ2-1
CDR3: ASSRTALAPPEDEQF

V: TRBV7-9
J: TRBJ1-1
CDR3: ASSLSLKTLSTEAF

V: TRBV5-1
J: TRBJ2-7
CDR3: ASSLTSYEQY

V: TRBV5-4
J: TRBJ1-6
CDR3: ASSDGTAYNSPLH

V: TRBV11-2
J: TRBJ2-1
CDR3: ASSRLAGGRGDEQF

V: TRBV27
J: TRBJ2-6
CDR3: ASRTGAGANVLT

V: TRBV28
J: TRBJ2-5
CDR3: ASSFRMDSYISETQY

V: TRBV4-1
J: TRBJ2-5
CDR3: ASSQVEGNQETQY

V: TRBV9
J: TRBJ1-1
CDR3: ASSAGSGEAF

V: TRBV19
J: TRBJ1-1
CDR3: ASSPRTGHSEAF

V: TRBV5-5
J: TRBJ2-1
CDR3: ASKSLGLAGGTSYNEQF

V: TRBV5-3
J: TRBJ1-1
CDR3: ARSFMSMNTEAF

V: TRBV14
J: TRBJ2-7
CDR3: ASSQDLVTLYEQY

V: TRBV10-3
J: TRBJ2-3
CDR3: ATIGEGTSDPDTQY

V: TRBV5-4
J: TRBJ1-2
CDR3: ASSFAQSNYGYT

V: TRBV7-9
J: TRBJ1-2
CDR3: ASSFGHPVYGYT

V: TRBV10-3
J: TRBJ2-7
CDR3: AISFTGGASYEQY

V: TRBV4-1
J: TRBJ1-1
CDR3: ASSRRGSTEAF

V: TRBV9
J: TRBJ2-1
CDR3: ASSVDSGAYNEQF

V: TRBV27
J: TRBJ1-4
CDR3: ATKGATNEKLF

V: TRBV30
J: TRBJ1-2
CDR3: AWTPSRDNGYT

V: TRBV30
J: TRBJ1-1
CDR3: AWFGDGTGGASF

V: TRBV9
J: TRBJ2-2
CDR3: ASTAWGGGELF

V: TRBV11-2
J: TRBJ2-3
CDR3: ASSLASSPRTDTQY

V: TRBV5-6
J: TRBJ2-7
CDR3: ASSSGGYYYEQY

V: TRBV7-9
J: TRBJ1-4
CDR3: ASSPTGMSREKLF

V: TRBV30
J: TRBJ2-2
CDR3: ASKKLAGGPGTGELF

V: TRBV27
J: TRBJ1-1
CDR3: ASSLGAENTEAF

V: TRBV2
J: TRBJ2-3
CDR3: ASSDRSLDTQY

V: TRBV19
J: TRBJ2-1
CDR3: ASTIGGYNEQF

V: TRBV4-1
J: TRBJ1-1
CDR3: ASSQARASNTEAF

V: TRBV5-1
J: TRBJ2-1
CDR3: ASSSSTPGTLNEQF